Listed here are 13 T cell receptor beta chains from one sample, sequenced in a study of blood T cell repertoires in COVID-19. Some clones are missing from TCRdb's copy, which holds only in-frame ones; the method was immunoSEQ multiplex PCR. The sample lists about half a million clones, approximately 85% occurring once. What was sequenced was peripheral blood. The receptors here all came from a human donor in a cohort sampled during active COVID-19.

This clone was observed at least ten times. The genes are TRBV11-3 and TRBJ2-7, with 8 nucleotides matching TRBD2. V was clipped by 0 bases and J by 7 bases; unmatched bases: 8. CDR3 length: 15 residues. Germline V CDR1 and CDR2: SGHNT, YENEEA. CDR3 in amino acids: CASSLEVAGMGEQYF. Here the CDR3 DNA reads TGTGCCAGCAGCTTAGAGGTAGCGGGAATGGGGGAGCAGTACTTC.

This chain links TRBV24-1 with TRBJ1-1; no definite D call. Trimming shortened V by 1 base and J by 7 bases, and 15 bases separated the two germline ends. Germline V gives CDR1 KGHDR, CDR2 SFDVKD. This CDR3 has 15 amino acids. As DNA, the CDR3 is TGTGCCACCAGTGATTTAAACCGGGGTATCGGTGAAGCTTTCTTT. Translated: CATSDLNRGIGEAFF.

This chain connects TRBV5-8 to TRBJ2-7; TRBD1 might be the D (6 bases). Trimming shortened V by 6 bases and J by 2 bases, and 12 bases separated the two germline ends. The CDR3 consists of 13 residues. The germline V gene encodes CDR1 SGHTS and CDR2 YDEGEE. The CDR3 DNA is TGTGCCAGCAACAGGGCCTCGACCTACGAGCAGTACTTC. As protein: CASNRASTYEQYF.

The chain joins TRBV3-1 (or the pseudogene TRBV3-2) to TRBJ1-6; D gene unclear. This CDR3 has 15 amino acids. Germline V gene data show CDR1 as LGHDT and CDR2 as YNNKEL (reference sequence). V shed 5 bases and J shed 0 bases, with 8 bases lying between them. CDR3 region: CASSVGISYNSPLHF. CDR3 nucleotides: TGTGCCAGCAGCGTCGGGATCTCCTATAATTCACCCCTCCACTTT.

The CDR3, as DNA: TGCGCCAGCAGCCAAATAGAGCGTAGCTCCTACAATGAGCAGTTCTTC. Protein product: CASSQIERSSYNEQFF. The rearrangement uses TRBV4-1 and TRBJ2-1, with no clear D. Trimming shortened V by 2 bases and J by 0 bases, and 11 bases separated the two germline ends. This CDR3 is 16 amino acids long. Germline V lookup: CDR1 MGHRA, CDR2 YSYEKL.

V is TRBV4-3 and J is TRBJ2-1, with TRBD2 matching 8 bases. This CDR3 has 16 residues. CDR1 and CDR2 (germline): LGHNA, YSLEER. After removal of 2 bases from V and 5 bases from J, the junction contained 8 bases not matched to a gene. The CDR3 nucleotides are TGCGCCAGCAGCCAATCTCCGGGAGGGAAAAACAATGAGCAGTTCTTC. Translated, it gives CASSQSPGGKNNEQFF.

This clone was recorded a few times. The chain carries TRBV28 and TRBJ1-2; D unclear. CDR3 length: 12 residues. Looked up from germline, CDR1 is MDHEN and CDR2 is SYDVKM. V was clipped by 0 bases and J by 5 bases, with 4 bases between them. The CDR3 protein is CASSLWSYGYTF. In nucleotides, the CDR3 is TGTGCCAGCAGTTTATGGTCGTATGGCTACACCTTC.

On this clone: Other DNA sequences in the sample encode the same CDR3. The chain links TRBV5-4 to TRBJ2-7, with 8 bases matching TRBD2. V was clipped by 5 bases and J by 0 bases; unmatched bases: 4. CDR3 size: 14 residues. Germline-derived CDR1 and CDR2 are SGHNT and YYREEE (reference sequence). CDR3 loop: CASSLAGISYEQYF. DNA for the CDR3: TGTGCCAGCAGTTTAGCGGGGATCTCCTACGAGCAGTACTTC.

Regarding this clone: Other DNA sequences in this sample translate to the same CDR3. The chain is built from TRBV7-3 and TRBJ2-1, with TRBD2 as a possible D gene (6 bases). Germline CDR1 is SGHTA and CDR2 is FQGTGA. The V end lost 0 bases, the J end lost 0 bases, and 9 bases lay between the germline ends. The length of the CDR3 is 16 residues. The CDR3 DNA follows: TGTGCCAGCAGCTTAACGGGAGCGGGCTCCTACAATGAGCAGTTCTTC. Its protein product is CASSLTGAGSYNEQFF.

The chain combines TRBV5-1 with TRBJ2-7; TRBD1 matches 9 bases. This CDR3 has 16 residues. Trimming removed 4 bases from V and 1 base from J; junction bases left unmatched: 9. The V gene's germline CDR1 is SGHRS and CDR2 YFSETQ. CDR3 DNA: TGCGCCAGCAGCCCATCAACGGGACAGGGATCCTACGAGCAGTACTTC. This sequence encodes CASSPSTGQGSYEQYF.

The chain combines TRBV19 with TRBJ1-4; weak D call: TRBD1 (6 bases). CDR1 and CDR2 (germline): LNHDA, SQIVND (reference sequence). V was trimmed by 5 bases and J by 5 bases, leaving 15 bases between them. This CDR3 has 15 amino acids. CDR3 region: CASSPRTVINEKLFF. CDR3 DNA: TGTGCCAGTAGTCCACGGACAGTGATAAATGAAAAACTGTTTTTT.

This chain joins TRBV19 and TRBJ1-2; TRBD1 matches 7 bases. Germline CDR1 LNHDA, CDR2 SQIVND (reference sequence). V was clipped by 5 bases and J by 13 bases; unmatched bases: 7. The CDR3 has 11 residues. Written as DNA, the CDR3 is TGTGCCAGTAGTCCCAACAGGGGCCGCACCTTC. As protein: CASSPNRGRTF.

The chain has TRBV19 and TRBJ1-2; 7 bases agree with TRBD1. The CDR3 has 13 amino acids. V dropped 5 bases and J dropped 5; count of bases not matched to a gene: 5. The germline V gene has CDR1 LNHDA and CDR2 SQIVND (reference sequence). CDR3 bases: TGTGCCAGTAGTCATGGGACAGAGTATGGCTACACCTTC. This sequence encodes CASSHGTEYGYTF.